Below, one TCR beta chain is given with its context. Its antigen remains unidentified. Germline CDR1 reads LNHNV; CDR2 reads YYDKDF (reference sequence). CDR3 length: 14 amino acids. V lost 5 bases, J lost 1 base, and 11 bases lay in between. This sample stems from a study of T-cell memory formation after mild COVID-19. At the level of the study: Among the donors, TCR clusters were largely specific to each donor.

General study results and limits: Clones that contracted clustered mainly in CM and EM if CD4+ and in EMRA if CD8+. Clones contracting over day 15 to 85 were CD4/CD8 balanced, with later expanders leaning CD4+.

5'RACE primed from the constant segment yielded TCR alpha and TCR beta cDNA libraries bearing sample barcodes and UMIs. TCRdb analysed the 5' RACE reads with MiXCR anew, one entry per CDR3 protein. This table has about 430,000 distinct CDR3 sequences, 15% to 20% appearing once. The rearrangement links TRBV15 to TRBJ1-1; D ambiguous. The receptor's source is a man in his late teens or twenties who had mild COVID-19 (a few samples of this study predate the infection). Cell type and time point are not known. Sequenced material: PBMCs or a T cell subset sorted from them (not recorded which). The CDR3 bases are TGTGCCACCAGCCCTGAGACGTGGAACACTGAAGCTTTCTTT. It encodes CATSPETWNTEAFF.